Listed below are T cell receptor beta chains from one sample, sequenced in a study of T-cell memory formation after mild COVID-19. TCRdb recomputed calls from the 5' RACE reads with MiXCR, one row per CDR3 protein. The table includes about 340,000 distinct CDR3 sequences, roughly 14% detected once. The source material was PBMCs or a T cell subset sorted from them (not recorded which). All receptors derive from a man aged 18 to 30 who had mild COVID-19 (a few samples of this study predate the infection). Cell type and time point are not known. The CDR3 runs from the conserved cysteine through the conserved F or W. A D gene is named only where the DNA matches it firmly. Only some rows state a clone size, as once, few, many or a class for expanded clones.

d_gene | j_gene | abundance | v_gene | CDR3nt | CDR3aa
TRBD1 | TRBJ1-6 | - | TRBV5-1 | TGCGCCAGCAGCGTACAGGGGCCAAATTCACCCCTCCACTTT | CASSVQGPNSPLHF
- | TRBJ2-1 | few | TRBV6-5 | TGTGCCACCCAGCTGGAGGGCGGTTCCCTGAAGCAGTTCTTC | CATQLEGGSLKQFF
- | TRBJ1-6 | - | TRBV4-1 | TGCGCCAGCAGCCCAGAGGAGTGGGGGAATTCACCCCTCCACTTT | CASSPEEWGNSPLHF
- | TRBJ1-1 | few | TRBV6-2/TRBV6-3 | TGTGCCAGCAGTTACTCAGGGGACGGCTGGACTGAAGCTTTCTTT | CASSYSGDGWTEAFF
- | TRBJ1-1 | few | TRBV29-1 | TGCAGCGTTGAGGGTGGTTTTGGACCTGAAGCTTTCTTT | CSVEGGFGPEAFF
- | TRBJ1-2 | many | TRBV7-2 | TGTGCCAGCAGCTTAGCGATGGGGGCGCGAGGCTACACCTTC | CASSLAMGARGYTF
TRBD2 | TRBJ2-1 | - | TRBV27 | TGTGCCAGCAGCCACGGGACTAGCAACGAGCAGTTCTTC | CASSHGTSNEQFF
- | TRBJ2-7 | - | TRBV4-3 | TGCGCCAGCAGCCAAGATCGGCGGGTTCGGTCCTACGAGCAGTACTTC | CASSQDRRVRSYEQYF
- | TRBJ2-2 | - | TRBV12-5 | TGTGCTAGTGGTTTGGTACTGAGGATCTCCGGACCCGGGGAGCTGTTTTTT | CASGLVLRISGPGELFF
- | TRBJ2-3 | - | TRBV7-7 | TGTGCCAGCAGCTTAGTCCCCGGGGCCAACACAGATACGCAGTATTTT | CASSLVPGANTDTQYF
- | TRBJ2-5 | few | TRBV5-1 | TGCGCCAGCAGCCGTTTAGAGGTCGGGGGAGAGACCCAGTACTTC | CASSRLEVGGETQYF
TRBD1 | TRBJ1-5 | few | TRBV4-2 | TGTGCCAGCAGCCAAGAACAGGGGGCGCGGGGTCAGCCCCAGCATTTT | CASSQEQGARGQPQHF
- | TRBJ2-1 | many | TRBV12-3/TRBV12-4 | TGTGCCAGCAGTTTAATTGATGAGCAGTTCTTC | CASSLIDEQFF
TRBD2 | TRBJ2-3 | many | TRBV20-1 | TGCAGTGCTATTAGCGGGGGAGGCGGTAATACGCAGTATTTT | CSAISGGGGNTQYF
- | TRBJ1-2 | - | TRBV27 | TGTGCCAGCAGCCCTCGGGGGTTGTACGGCTACACCTTC | CASSPRGLYGYTF
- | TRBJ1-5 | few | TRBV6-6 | TGTGCCAGCAGTTACTCGAGCACGGATAGCAATCAGCCCCAGCATTTT | CASSYSSTDSNQPQHF
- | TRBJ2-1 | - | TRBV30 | TGTGCCTGGAGCGGTAGCGGTTACAATGAGCAGTTCTTC | CAWSGSGYNEQFF
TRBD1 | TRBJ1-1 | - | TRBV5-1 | TGCGCCAGCAGCTTCCGCCGGACAGGTTCCACTGAAGCTTTCTTT | CASSFRRTGSTEAFF
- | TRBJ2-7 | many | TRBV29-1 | TGCAGCGTTGACCGGCAGGGGGAGGGTGAGCAGTACTTC | CSVDRQGEGEQYF
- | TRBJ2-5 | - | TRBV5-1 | TGCGCCAGCAGCTTGGGAGTTCAGGAAGAGACCCAGTACTTC | CASSLGVQEETQYF
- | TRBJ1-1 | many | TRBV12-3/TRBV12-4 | TGTGCCAGCAGTTTAATGGTCCAGAACACTGAAGCTTTCTTT | CASSLMVQNTEAFF
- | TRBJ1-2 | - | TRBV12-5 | TGTGCTAGTGGCGAATTCCGGGACAAATATGGCTACACCTTC | CASGEFRDKYGYTF
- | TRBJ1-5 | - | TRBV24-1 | TGTGCCACCAGTGGGTATACAGGGACCCAGCATTTT | CATSGYTGTQHF